This passage covers 26 T cell receptor beta chains from one sample sequenced in a study. MiXCR, applied by TCRdb to the 5' RACE reads, yields one record per CDR3 protein. The top ten hold 2.9% of the sample, which has roughly 69,000 distinct CDR3 sequences, approximately 23% seen once. Sequenced input: memory CD4+ T cells sorted from a lymph node. Regarding subset: memory CD4+ T cells, CD4+CD45RO+CD25-. These receptors all come from a female donor with breast cancer.

The chain uses TRBV20-1 and TRBJ2-5; TRBD1 matches at 8 bases. Germline V gives CDR1 DFQATT, CDR2 SNEGSKA (reference sequence). V dropped 0 bases and J dropped 5; count of bases not matched to a gene: 8. The CDR3 sequence is 15 residues long. CDR3 loop: CSARDTGGGSETQYF. CDR3 bases: TGCAGTGCTAGAGATACAGGGGGTGGATCCGAGACCCAGTACTTC.

A note on this clonotype: It is unclear where the CDR3 begins or ends on the DNA, so no DNA is shown, and the CDR3 is as TCRdb lists it. V and J are TRBV6-5 and TRBJ1-6; TRBD1, the table's D call, lacks a check against the DNA. Termini included, the CDR3 measures 16 amino acids. Looked up from germline, CDR1 is MNHEY and CDR2 is SVGAGI. CDR3: CASSLSFGPGNSPLHF.

The V call is TRBV5-1, the J call TRBJ2-5, with 7 bases that match TRBD2. Germline V gives CDR1 SGHRS, CDR2 YFSETQ. Trimming cost V 4 bases and J 1 base; bases outside gene matches: 10. The CDR3 sequence is 16 residues long. Here the CDR3 reads CASSPTPGRGQETQYF. The CDR3 DNA sequence: TGCGCCAGCAGCCCGACCCCGGGGAGGGGCCAAGAGACCCAGTACTTC.

This clonotype was counted between two and nine times. This chain connects TRBV7-2 to TRBJ1-1; D gene unclear. Germline values: CDR1 SGHTA, CDR2 FQGNSA. CDR3 length: 14 residues. Trimming removed 1 base at V and 1 base at J, with 7 bases between. CDR3 sequence: CASSLGSANTEAFF. CDR3 DNA sequence: TGTGCCAGCAGCTTAGGTTCGGCGAACACTGAAGCTTTCTTT.

This clonotype has a handful of counts. This CDR3 reads CSVDGTTINTQYF. The CDR3 DNA sequence: TGCAGCGTTGATGGGACTACCATAAATACGCAGTATTTT. The rearrangement joins TRBV29-1 to TRBJ2-3; 7 nucleotides line up with TRBD2. The germline gives CDR1 SQVTM, CDR2 ANQGSEA. Unmatched junction bases numbered 7, after V lost 3 bases and J lost 7 bases. This CDR3 contains 13 residues.

About this clonotype itself: As the CDR3 is not closed by the conserved phenylalanine or tryptophan, this likely results from a read error. Because the CDR3's place on the DNA is in doubt, the DNA is left out and the CDR3 is given as listed by TCRdb. The chain uses TRBV7-9 and TRBJ1-1. The CDR3 is 11 residues long, counting both termini. Germline V gene data show CDR1 as SEHNR and CDR2 as FQNEAQ (reference sequence). The chain's CDR3 is CASAREGDTFV.

The table lists this clonotype with a few counts. It is unclear where the CDR3 begins or ends on the DNA, so no DNA is shown, and the CDR3 is as TCRdb lists it. V and J are TRBV7-5 and TRBJ1-5; the DNA was not used to check the table's D call, TRBD1. TRBV7-5 represents a pseudogene. The length of the CDR3 is 13 amino acids, counting both ends. The CDR3 loop reads CISVFRGNQPQHF.

This clonotype was picked up many times. CDR3: CASSPSQERREKLFF. In DNA, the CDR3 is TGTGCCAGCTCACCATCGCAGGAGAGGAGAGAAAAACTGTTTTTT. The chain couples TRBV18 to TRBJ1-4; D ambiguous. The CDR3 length is 15 residues. CDR1 and CDR2 (germline): KGHSH, LQKENI. Trimming left V 2 bases short and J 8 bases short, with 15 bases between.

The chain couples TRBV20-1 to TRBJ1-1; TRBD1 is a possible D gene (6 bases). The germline V gene has CDR1 DFQATT and CDR2 SNEGSKA (reference sequence). The CDR3 is made up of 13 amino acids. Trimming stripped 5 bases from V and 0 bases from J, with 10 bases between. The CDR3 loop reads CSAPGHLNTEAFF. Here the CDR3 DNA reads TGCAGTGCTCCGGGACACCTGAACACTGAAGCTTTCTTT.

This clonotype has only a few counts. The chain is built from TRBV3-1 and TRBJ1-1, with D perhaps matching TRBD1 (6 bases). V lost 3 bases to trimming and J lost 4 bases, with 15 bases between them. CDR1 LGHDT and CDR2 YNNKEL come from the germline V gene (reference sequence). The CDR3 consists of 15 residues. The chain's CDR3 is CASSHRVRGGTEAFF. In DNA form, the CDR3 reads TGTGCCAGCAGCCACCGGGTAAGGGGGGGCACTGAAGCTTTCTTT.

Only a few counts were recorded for this clonotype. The chain is built from TRBV20-1 and TRBJ2-3, with 8 positions matching TRBD2. J gave up 6 bases and V 5 bases, and 16 bases lay outside the gene matches. This CDR3 contains 16 residues. Germline-derived CDR1 and CDR2 are DFQATT and SNEGSKA (reference sequence). The CDR3: CSAPTTSGAWDDTQYF. CDR3 in DNA: TGCAGTGCTCCGACTACTAGCGGAGCCTGGGACGATACGCAGTATTTT.

This clonotype was counted only a few times. This rearrangement joins TRBV4-1 to TRBJ2-1; TRBD2 matches 7 bases. The CDR3 has 19 amino acids. Germline values: CDR1 MGHRA, CDR2 YSYEKL. V shed 1 base, J shed 5 bases, and the junction held 17 bases outside the gene matches. CDR3 DNA sequence: TGCGCCAGCAGCCAAGTCGGAGTTGGGAGCCTAGCGGACAACAATGAGCAGTTCTTC. Encoded protein: CASSQVGVGSLADNNEQFF.

About this clonotype: A much larger clone differs by one base, so this may be a read error. The chain combines TRBV7-3 with TRBJ2-1; 9 bases are shared with TRBD1. This CDR3 has 16 residues. Germline V lookup: CDR1 SGHTA, CDR2 FQGTGA. CDR3 loop: CASRLRAGTGYNEQFF. The DNA of the CDR3 is TGTGCCAGCAGGTTAAGGGCCGGGACAGGGTACAATGAGCAGTTCTTC.

This chain joins TRBV5-1 and TRBJ2-5, with D unresolved. The CDR3 contains 13 residues. The germline V and J ends were trimmed by 3 bases and 4 bases, with 10 bases remaining between them. Germline values: CDR1 SGHRS, CDR2 YFSETQ. The CDR3 is CASSSRLRETQYF. For the CDR3, the DNA is TGCGCCAGCAGCTCCCGGTTGAGAGAGACCCAGTACTTC.

As concerns this clonotype: One junction end does not reproduce the germline sequence, and a read error may be involved. The V call is TRBV24-1, the J call TRBJ2-7, with 7 bases matching TRBD1. Germline V CDR1 and CDR2: KGHDR, SFDVKD. The CDR3 is 12 residues long. CDR3 protein: CATSDPDRRQFF. The CDR3 DNA sequence: TGTGCCACCAGTGATCCGGACAGGCGACAATTTTTC.

CDR3 amino acids: CSAHGGLGNIGNQPQHF. DNA for the CDR3: TGCAGTGCCCACGGGGGGCTGGGAAACATTGGCAATCAGCCCCAGCATTTT. The chain combines TRBV20-1 with TRBJ1-5; perhaps TRBD1 as D (6 bases). The CDR3 has 17 residues. V shed 6 bases and J shed 2 bases, with 23 bases lying between them. Per germline, CDR1 DFQATT and CDR2 SNEGSKA (reference sequence).

V is TRBV12-3 or TRBV12-4 and J is TRBJ2-7; D uncertain. The CDR3 extends over 10 amino acids. V lost 8 bases to trimming and J lost 3 bases, with 5 bases between them. The CDR3 loop is CASGYYEQYF. CDR3 coding DNA: TGTGCCAGCGGGTACTACGAGCAGTACTTC.

The rearrangement uses TRBV9 and TRBJ2-5; the match to TRBD1 covers 8 bases. V lost 0 bases, J lost 5 bases, and 3 bases stayed unmatched. The germline gives CDR1 SGDLS, CDR2 YYNGEE. The CDR3 has 14 amino acids. CDR3 residues: CASSVGQGRETQYF. CDR3 coding DNA: TGTGCCAGCAGCGTAGGACAGGGGAGGGAGACCCAGTACTTC.

Regarding this clonotype: A much larger clone is a single base away; this may be a read error. The chain joins TRBV7-6 to TRBJ1-4; 10 bases match TRBD1. Germline V gene lookup returns CDR1 SGHVS and CDR2 FNYEAQ. The CDR3 loop spans 15 amino acids. CDR3 coding DNA: TGTGCCAGCAGCGCACGGACAGGGGGTAATGGAAAACTGTTTTTT. Its protein is CASSARTGGNGKLFF.

This chain joins TRBV30 and TRBJ1-2, with D tentatively TRBD1 (6 bases). The germline gives CDR1 GTSNPN, CDR2 SVGIG (reference sequence). V lost 8 bases to trimming and J lost 8 bases, with 21 bases between them. The length of the CDR3 is 13 residues. The chain's CDR3 is CASERGGGIGYTF. DNA for the CDR3: TGTGCCAGCGAACGAGGGGGAGGGATCGGCTACACCTTC.

In this sample, this clonotype turned up many times. The chain has TRBV5-1 and TRBJ2-1; 9 nucleotides line up with TRBD2. Losses at the gene ends were 1 base for V and 8 bases for J; bases not matched to a gene: 4. Germline V gives CDR1 SGHRS, CDR2 YFSETQ. The CDR3 spans 14 residues. The CDR3 loop reads CASSLTAGGYEQFF. The CDR3 coding sequence is TGCGCCAGCAGCTTGACAGCGGGAGGATATGAGCAGTTCTTC.

This chain joins TRBV20-1 and TRBJ2-1; D gene uncertain. The CDR3 spans 14 residues. Trimming took off 0 bases at V and 12 bases at J, with 18 bases between the two ends. Germline-derived CDR1 and CDR2 are DFQATT and SNEGSKA (reference sequence). The CDR3 DNA reads as TGCAGTGCTAGAGAGATTGGTAGCAGAGATGGGCAGTTCTTC. Amino acid sequence: CSAREIGSRDGQFF.

This clonotype was seen repeatedly, ten times or more. The chain links TRBV6-2 or TRBV6-3 to TRBJ2-1; D gene uncertain. Trimming removed 4 bases at V and 6 bases at J, with 7 bases between. This CDR3 has 12 residues. The germline V gene has CDR1 MNHEY and CDR2 SVGEGT. The CDR3 DNA is TGTGCCAGCAGTTCCTACACCAATGAGCAGTTCTTC. Its protein product is CASSSYTNEQFF.

With respect to this clonotype: Mismatch with germline at one junction end may stem from a read error. The chain recombines TRBV7-7 with TRBJ2-3, with 7 bases fitting TRBD1. The CDR3 spans 15 residues. Germline CDR1 is SSHAT and CDR2 is FNYEAQ (reference sequence). The CDR3 DNA is TGTGCTAGCAGCGATGGGGACAGATACACAGATACGCAGTATTTT. As protein: CASSDGDRYTDTQYF.

The chain employs TRBV5-1 and TRBJ1-5; the D is unclear. V lost 3 bases to trimming and J lost 3 bases, with 10 bases between them. The CDR3 loop spans 14 amino acids. CDR1 and CDR2 (germline): SGHRS, YFSETQ. The CDR3 spells CASSSEFPNQPQHF. As DNA, the CDR3 is TGCGCCAGCAGCTCGGAATTTCCCAATCAGCCCCAGCATTTT.

A remark on this clonotype: A read error may account for a junction end that differs from germline. This rearrangement joins TRBV5-1 to TRBJ2-1, with D unresolved. The CDR3 spans 15 residues. The germline V gene encodes CDR1 SGHRS and CDR2 YFSETQ. The DNA for the CDR3 is TGCGCCGGCAGCGCCGGGTCCTTCGGCTTAAATGAGCAGTTCTTC. It is translated as CAGSAGSFGLNEQFF.